One sample yielded the 9 T cell receptor beta chains listed below, sequenced in a study of blood T cell repertoires in COVID-19. Assay used: immunoSEQ multiplex PCR; TCRdb lists only in-frame clones, some missing. The table has around 190,000 clones, around 83% seen once. Sample: peripheral blood. The receptor source for this set is a woman aged 65 to 85 with COVID-19, enrolled during active disease.

The V and J genes are TRBV6-2 or TRBV6-3 and TRBJ2-5, with 8 bases identical to TRBD2. J lost 1 base, V lost 5 bases, and 6 bases had no gene match. The CDR3 loop spans 15 amino acids. Germline lookup yields CDR1 MNHEY and CDR2 SVGEGT. CDR3 sequence reads: CASSLPGLGQETQYF. CDR3 in DNA: TGTGCCAGCAGTCTGCCGGGACTAGGCCAAGAGACCCAGTACTTC.

CDR3 coding DNA: TGTGCCAGCAGCCAACCGGGATTCCGCGCTGAAGCTTTCTTT. Amino acids: CASSQPGFRAEAFF. The V gene is TRBV3-1 (or the pseudogene TRBV3-2), the J gene TRBJ1-1; no reliable D call. With 2 bases removed from V and 6 bases from J, the gap between germline ends came to 13 bases. CDR1 LGHDT and CDR2 YNNKEL come from the germline V gene (reference sequence). This CDR3 has 14 residues.

The V gene is TRBV27, the J gene TRBJ2-1; TRBD1 agrees at 8 bases. The CDR3 loop spans 13 amino acids. With V trimmed by 5 bases and J by 13 bases, 10 bases remained unmatched. The germline V gene encodes CDR1 MNHEY and CDR2 SMNVEV (reference sequence). The CDR3 nucleotides read TGTGCCAGCAGTAGCCGGGACAGGCAAGATCAGTTCTTC. This encodes CASSSRDRQDQFF.

This clone was detected a few times. The genes are TRBV6-2 or TRBV6-3 and TRBJ2-1; D may be TRBD2 (6 bases). V lost 6 bases, J lost 14 bases, and 14 bases lay in between. CDR3 length equals 11 residues. Germline CDR1 is MNHEY and CDR2 is SVGEGT. The CDR3 nucleotides read TGTGCCAGCAGCGAATGGGGGGAGGAGTTCTTC. As protein: CASSEWGEEFF.

The chain recombines TRBV7-3 with TRBJ2-2; TRBD1 matches 9 bases. Losses at the gene ends were 0 bases for V and 7 bases for J; bases not matched to a gene: 9. CDR1 and CDR2 from the germline V gene are SGHTA and FQGTGA. CDR3 length: 17 residues. The CDR3, as DNA: TGTGCCAGCAGCTTAACCCTCGGGACAGGGCTCTACGGGGAGCTGTTTTTT. It specifies CASSLTLGTGLYGELFF. The complete variable domain, with remaining parts taken from reference TRBV7-3 and TRBJ2-2, reads GAGVSQTPSNKVTEKGKYVELRCDPISGHTALYWYRQSLGQGPEFLIYFQGTGAADDSGLPNDRFFAVRPEGSVSTLKIQRTERGDSAVYLCASSLTLGTGLYGELFFGEGSRLTVL.

The V gene is TRBV5-1, the J gene TRBJ1-2; 7 nucleotides match TRBD1. CDR1 and CDR2 from the germline V gene are SGHRS and YFSETQ. This CDR3 is 13 amino acids long. Trimming cost V 5 bases and J 7 bases; bases outside gene matches: 8. The CDR3, as DNA: TGCGCCAGCAGGGAGGGGACAGACAGTGGCTACACCTTC. Translating gives CASREGTDSGYTF.

This clone appeared once. The chain links TRBV10-3 to TRBJ1-1; TRBD1 matches at 8 bases. V lost 5 bases to trimming and J lost 8 bases; unmatched junction nucleotides: 10. Germline V lookup: CDR1 ENHRY, CDR2 SYGVKD. The CDR3 consists of 14 residues. The CDR3 DNA reads TGTGCCATCAGTCTGCCGGGACAGGATAGAGAAGCTTTCTTT. This gives the protein CAISLPGQDREAFF.

The chain employs TRBV6-5 and TRBJ2-7; D possibly corresponds to TRBD2 (6 bases). Deletions cut 7 bases from V and 2 bases from J, with 12 bases between. Germline V CDR1 and CDR2: MNHEY, SVGAGI. The CDR3 covers 13 residues. CDR3 nucleotides: TGTGCCAGCACTCGGGACTTGGCCTACGAGCAGTACTTC. Translation: CASTRDLAYEQYF.

The V call is TRBV27, the J call TRBJ2-3; 12 nucleotides align to TRBD2. This CDR3 spans 15 amino acids. The V gene end was trimmed by 4 bases and the J gene end by 4 bases; junction bases not matched to a gene: 3. Germline V gene data show CDR1 as MNHEY and CDR2 as SMNVEV (reference sequence). CDR3 protein: CASSSSGRAPDTQYF. In DNA, the CDR3 is TGTGCCAGCAGTTCTAGCGGGAGGGCCCCAGATACGCAGTATTTT.